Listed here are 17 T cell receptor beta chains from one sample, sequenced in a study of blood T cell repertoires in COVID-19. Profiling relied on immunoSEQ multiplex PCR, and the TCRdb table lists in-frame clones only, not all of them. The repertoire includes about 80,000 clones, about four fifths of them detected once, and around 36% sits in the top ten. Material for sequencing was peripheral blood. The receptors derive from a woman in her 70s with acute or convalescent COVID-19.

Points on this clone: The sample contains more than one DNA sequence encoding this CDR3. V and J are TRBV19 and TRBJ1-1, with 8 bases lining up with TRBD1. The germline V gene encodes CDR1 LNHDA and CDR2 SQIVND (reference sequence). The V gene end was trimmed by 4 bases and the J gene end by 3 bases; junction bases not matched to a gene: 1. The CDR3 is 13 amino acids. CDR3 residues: CASSTTGDTEAFF. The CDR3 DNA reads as TGTGCCAGTAGTACGACAGGGGACACTGAAGCTTTCTTT. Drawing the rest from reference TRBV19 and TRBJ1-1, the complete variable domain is DGGITQSPKYLFRKEGQNVTLSCEQNLNHDAMYWYRQDPGQGLRLIYYSQIVNDFQKGDIAEGYSVSREKKESFPLTVTSAQKNPTAFYLCASSTTGDTEAFFGQGTRLTVV.

The CDR3 here is CASSVSPQVRSYEQYF. The DNA for the CDR3 is TGTGCCAGCAGCGTATCCCCGCAGGTGCGCTCCTACGAGCAGTACTTC. The V and J genes are TRBV9 and TRBJ2-7, with unresolved D. Trimming cost V 1 base and J 0 bases, with 14 bases left between them. This CDR3 comprises 16 residues. Germline-derived CDR1 and CDR2 are SGDLS and YYNGEE. The complete variable domain, with remaining parts taken from reference TRBV9 and TRBJ2-7, reads DSGVTQTPKHLITATGQRVTLRCSPRSGDLSVYWYQQSLDQGLQFLIQYYNGEERAKGNILERFSAQQFPDLHSELNLSSLELGDSALYFCASSVSPQVRSYEQYFGPGTRLTVT.

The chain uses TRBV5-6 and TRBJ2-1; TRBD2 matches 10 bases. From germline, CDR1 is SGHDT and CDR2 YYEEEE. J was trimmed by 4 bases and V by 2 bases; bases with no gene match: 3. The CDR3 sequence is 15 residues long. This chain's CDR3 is CASSLLAGKYNEQFF. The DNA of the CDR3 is TGTGCCAGCAGCTTACTAGCGGGAAAATACAATGAGCAGTTCTTC. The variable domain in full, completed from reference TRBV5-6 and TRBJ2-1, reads DAGVTQSPTHLIKTRGQQVTLRCSPKSGHDTVSWYQQALGQGPQFIFQYYEEEERQRGNFPDRFSGHQFPNYSSELNVNALLLGDSALYLCASSLLAGKYNEQFFGPGTRLTVL.

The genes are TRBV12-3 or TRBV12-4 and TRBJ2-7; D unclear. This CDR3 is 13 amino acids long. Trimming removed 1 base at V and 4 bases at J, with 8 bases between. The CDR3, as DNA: TGTGCCAGCAGTTTAGGTCATACTTACGAGCAGTACTTC. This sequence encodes CASSLGHTYEQYF.

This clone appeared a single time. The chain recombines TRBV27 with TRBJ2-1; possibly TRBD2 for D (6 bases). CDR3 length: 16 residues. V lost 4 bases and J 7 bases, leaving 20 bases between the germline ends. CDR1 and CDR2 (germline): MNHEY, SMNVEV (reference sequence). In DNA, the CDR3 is TGTGCCAGCAGTTCCCCTTGGGGAGGAGAGAGGAATGAGCAGTTCTTC. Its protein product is CASSSPWGGERNEQFF.

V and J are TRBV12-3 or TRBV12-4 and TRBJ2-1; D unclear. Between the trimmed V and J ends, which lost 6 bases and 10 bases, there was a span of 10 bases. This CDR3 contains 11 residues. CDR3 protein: CASSLSEEQFF. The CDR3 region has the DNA TGTGCCAGCAGCCTTAGTGAGGAGCAGTTCTTC.

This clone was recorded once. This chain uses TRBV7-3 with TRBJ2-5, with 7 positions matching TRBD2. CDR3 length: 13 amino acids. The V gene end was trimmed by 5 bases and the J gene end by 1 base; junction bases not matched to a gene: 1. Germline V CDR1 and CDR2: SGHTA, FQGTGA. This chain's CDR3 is CASSRGSQETQYF. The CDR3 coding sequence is TGTGCCAGCAGCCGCGGGAGCCAAGAGACCCAGTACTTC.

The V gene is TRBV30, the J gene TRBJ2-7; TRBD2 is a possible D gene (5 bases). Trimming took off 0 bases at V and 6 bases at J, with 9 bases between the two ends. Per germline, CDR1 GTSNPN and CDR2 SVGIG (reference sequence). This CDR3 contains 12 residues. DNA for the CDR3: TGTGCCTGGAGTGTACTGAGCGGCGAGCAGTACTTC. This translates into CAWSVLSGEQYF.

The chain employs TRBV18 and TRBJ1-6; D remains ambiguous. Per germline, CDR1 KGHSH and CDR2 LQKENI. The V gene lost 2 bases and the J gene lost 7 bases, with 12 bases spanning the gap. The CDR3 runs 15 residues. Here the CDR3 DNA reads TGTGCCAGCTCACCAGGGCAGGTGCCCAATTCACCCCTCCACTTT. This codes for CASSPGQVPNSPLHF. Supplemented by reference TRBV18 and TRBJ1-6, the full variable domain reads NAGVMQNPRHLVRRRGQEARLRCSPMKGHSHVYWYRQLPEEGLKFMVYLQKENIIDESGMPKERFSAEFPKEGPSILRIQQVVRGDSAAYFCASSPGQVPNSPLHFGNGTRLTVT.

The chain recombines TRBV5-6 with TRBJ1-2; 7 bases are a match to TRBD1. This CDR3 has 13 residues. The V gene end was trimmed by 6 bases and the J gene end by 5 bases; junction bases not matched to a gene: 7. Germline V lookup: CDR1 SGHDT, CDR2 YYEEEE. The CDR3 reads CASMGRQGYGYTF. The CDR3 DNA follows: TGTGCCAGCATGGGCCGACAGGGATATGGCTACACCTTC.

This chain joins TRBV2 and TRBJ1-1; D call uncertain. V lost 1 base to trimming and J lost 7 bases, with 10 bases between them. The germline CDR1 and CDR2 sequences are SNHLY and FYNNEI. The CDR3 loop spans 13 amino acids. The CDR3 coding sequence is TGTGCCAGCAGTGAAGGGTTCTACGGTGAAGCTTTCTTT. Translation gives CASSEGFYGEAFF.

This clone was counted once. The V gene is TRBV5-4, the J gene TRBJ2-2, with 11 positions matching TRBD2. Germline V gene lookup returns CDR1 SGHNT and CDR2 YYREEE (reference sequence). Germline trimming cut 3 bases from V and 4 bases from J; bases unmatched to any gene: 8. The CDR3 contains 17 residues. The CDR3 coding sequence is TGTGCCAGCAGCTACCCTTCGACTAGCGGGGTCACCGGGGAGCTGTTTTTT. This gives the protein CASSYPSTSGVTGELFF.

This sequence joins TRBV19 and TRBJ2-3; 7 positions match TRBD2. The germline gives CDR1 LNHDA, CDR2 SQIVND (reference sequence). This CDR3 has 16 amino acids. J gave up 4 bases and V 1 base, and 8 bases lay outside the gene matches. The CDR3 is CASSIGGQRGPDTQYF. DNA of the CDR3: TGTGCCAGTAGTATAGGGGGCCAGCGGGGACCAGATACGCAGTATTTT.

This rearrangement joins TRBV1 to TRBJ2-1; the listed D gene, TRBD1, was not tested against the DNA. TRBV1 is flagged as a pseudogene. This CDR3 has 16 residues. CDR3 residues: CTSSHLPGQGASEQFF. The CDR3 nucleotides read TGCACCAGCAGCCACCTCCCGGGACAGGGGGCCTCTGAGCAGTTCTTC.

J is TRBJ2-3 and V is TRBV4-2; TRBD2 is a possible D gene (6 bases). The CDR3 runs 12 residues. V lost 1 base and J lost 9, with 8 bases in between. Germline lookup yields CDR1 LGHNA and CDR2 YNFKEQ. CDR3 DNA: TGTGCCAGCAGCCAAGGTGGGGGGACGCAGTATTTT. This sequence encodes CASSQGGGTQYF.

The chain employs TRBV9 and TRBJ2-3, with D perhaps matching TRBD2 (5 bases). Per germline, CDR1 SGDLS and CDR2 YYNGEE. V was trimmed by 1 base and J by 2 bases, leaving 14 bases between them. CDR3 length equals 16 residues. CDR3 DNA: TGTGCCAGCAGCGTAAATCTGAGGACTGACACAGATACGCAGTATTTT. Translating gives CASSVNLRTDTDTQYF.

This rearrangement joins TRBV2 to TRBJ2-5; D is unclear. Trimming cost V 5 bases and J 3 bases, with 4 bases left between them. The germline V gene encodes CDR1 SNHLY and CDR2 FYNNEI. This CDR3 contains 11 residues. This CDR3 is CASSREETQYF. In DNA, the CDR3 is TGTGCCAGCAGTCGGGAAGAGACCCAGTACTTC.